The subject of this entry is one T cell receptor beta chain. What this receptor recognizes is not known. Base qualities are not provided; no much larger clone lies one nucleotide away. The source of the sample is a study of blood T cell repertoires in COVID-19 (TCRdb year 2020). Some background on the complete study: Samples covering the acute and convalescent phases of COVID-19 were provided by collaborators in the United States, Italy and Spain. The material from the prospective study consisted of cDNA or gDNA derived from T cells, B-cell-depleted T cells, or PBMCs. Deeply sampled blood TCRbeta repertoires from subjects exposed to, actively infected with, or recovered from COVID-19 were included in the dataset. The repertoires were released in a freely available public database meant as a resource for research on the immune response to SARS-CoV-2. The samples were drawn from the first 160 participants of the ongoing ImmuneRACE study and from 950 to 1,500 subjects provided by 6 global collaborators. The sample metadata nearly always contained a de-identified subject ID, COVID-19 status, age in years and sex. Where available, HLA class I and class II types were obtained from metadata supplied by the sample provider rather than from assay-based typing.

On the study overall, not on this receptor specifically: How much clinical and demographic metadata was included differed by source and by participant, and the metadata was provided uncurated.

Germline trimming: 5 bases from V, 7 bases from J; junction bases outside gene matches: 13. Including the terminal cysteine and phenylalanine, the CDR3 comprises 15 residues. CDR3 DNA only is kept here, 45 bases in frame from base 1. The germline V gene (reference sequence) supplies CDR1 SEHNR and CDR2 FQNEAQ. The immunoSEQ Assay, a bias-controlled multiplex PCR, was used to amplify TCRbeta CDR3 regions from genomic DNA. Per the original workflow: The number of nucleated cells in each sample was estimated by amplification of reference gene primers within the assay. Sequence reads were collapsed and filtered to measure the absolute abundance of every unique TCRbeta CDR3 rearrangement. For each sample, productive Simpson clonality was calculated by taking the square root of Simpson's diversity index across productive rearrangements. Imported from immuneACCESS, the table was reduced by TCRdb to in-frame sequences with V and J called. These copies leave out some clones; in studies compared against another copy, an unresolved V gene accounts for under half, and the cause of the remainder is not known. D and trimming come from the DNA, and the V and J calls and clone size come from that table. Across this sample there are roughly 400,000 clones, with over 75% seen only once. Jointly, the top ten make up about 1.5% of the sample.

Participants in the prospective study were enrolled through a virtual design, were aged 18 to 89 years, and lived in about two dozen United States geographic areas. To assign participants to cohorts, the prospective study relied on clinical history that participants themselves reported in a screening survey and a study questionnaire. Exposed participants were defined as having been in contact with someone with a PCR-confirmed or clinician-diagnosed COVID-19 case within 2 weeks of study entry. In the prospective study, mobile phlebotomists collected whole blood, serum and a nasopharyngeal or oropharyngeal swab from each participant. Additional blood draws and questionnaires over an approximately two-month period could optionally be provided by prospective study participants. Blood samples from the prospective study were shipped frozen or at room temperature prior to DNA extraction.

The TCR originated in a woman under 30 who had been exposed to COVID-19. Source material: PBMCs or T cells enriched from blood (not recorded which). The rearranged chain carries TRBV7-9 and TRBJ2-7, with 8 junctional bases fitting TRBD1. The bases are TGTGCCAGCAGCCCCAGGGGACAGGCATCAGGGGAGCAGTACTTC. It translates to CASSPRGQASGEQYF.